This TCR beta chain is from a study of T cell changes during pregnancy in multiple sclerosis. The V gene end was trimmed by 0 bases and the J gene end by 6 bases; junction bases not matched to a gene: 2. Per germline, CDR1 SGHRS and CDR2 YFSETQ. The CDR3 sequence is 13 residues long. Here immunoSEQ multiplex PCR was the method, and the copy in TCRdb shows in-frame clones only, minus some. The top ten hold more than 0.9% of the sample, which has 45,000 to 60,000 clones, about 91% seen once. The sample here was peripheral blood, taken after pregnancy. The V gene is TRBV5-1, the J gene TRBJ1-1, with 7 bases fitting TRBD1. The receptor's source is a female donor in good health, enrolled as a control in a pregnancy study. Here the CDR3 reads CASSLGTGAEAFF. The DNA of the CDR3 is TGCGCCAGCAGCTTGGGGACAGGAGCTGAAGCTTTCTTT.